This TCR beta chain is drawn from a study of T cells expressing NK-cell markers. Study observations and caveats: Among CD8+ T cells from 5 to 7 donors, dominant NKG2C+ clonotypes accounted for about 1.0-7.0%.

Concerning this clonotype itself: What it recognizes is unknown.

CDR3 length: 13 amino acids. The V gene's germline CDR1 is KGHSH and CDR2 LQKENI. TCRdb re-analyzed the 5' RACE reads; it lists each CDR3 protein once, without DNA. The repertoire shows about half a million distinct CDR3 sequences; the top ten hold over 1.1%. This sequence was found in a woman between 45 and 60 years old in good health. The chain carries TRBV18 and TRBJ1-2; TCRdb calls TRBD1, which cannot be checked without DNA. Source material: blood T cells: a sorted CD56 or NKG2C T cell subset, CD4+ or CD8+ T cells, or bulk PBMC T cells (not recorded which). The CDR3 sequence is CASSPSGQAGYTF.